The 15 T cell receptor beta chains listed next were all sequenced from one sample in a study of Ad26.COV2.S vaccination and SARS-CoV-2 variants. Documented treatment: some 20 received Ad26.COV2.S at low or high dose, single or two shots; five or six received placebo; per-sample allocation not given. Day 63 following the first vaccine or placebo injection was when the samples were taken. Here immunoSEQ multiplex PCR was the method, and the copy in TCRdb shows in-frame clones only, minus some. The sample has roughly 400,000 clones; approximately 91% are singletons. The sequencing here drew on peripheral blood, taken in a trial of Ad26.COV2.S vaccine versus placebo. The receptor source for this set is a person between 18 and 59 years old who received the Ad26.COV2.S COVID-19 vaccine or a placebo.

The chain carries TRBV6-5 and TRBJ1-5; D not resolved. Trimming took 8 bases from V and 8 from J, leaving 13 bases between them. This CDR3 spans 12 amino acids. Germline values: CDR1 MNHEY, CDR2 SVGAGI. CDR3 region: CASGSLREPQHF. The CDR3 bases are TGTGCCAGCGGATCGCTTCGGGAGCCCCAGCATTTT.

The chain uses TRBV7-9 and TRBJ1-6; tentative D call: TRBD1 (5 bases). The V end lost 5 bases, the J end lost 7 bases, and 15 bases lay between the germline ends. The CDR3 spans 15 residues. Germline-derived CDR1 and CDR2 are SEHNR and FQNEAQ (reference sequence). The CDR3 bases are TGTGCCAGCAGCCCCCTCGGGGGAGGGAATTCACCCCTCCACTTT. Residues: CASSPLGGGNSPLHF.

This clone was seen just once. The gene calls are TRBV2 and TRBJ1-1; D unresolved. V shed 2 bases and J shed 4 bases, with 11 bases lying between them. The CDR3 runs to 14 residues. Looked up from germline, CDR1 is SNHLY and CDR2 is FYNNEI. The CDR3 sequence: CASSETGSGTEAFF. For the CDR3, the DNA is TGTGCCAGCAGTGAAACTGGTTCGGGCACTGAAGCTTTCTTT.

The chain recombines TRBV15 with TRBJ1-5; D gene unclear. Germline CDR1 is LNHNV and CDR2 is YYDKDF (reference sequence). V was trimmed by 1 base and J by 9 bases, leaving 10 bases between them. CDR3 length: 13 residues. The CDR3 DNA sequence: TGTGCCACCAGCAGAGGGTCCCTTTGGCCCCAGCATTTT. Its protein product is CATSRGSLWPQHF.

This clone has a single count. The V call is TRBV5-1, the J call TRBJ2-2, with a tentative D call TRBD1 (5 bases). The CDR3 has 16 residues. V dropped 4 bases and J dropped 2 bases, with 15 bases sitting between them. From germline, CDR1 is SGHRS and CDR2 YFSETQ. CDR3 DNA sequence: TGCGCCAGCAGCCCCTCACGGACAATAAACACCGGGGAGCTGTTTTTT. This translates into CASSPSRTINTGELFF.

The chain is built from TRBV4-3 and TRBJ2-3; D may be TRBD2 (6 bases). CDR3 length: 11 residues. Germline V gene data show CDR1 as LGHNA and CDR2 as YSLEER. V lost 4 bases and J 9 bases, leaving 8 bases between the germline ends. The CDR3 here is CASSRGKTQYF. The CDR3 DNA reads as TGCGCCAGCAGCCGCGGGAAAACGCAGTATTTT.

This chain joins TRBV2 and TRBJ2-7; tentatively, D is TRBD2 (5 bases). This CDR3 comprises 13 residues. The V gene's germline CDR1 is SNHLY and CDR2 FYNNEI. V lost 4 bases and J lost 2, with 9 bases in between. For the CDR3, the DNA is TGTGCCAGCAGTGTCCAGGAGGCCTACGAGCAGTACTTC. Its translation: CASSVQEAYEQYF. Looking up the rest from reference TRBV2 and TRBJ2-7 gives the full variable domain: EPEVTQTPSHQVTQMGQEVILRCVPISNHLYFYWYRQILGQKVEFLVSFYNNEISEKSEIFDDQFSVERPDGSNFTLKIRSTKLEDSAMYFCASSVQEAYEQYFGPGTRLTVT.

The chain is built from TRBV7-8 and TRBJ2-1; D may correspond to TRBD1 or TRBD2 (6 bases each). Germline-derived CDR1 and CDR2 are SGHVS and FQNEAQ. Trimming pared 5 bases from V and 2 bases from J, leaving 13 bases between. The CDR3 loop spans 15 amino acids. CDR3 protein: CASSRGGFAYNEQFF. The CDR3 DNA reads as TGTGCCAGCAGCCGAGGGGGGTTCGCCTACAATGAGCAGTTCTTC.

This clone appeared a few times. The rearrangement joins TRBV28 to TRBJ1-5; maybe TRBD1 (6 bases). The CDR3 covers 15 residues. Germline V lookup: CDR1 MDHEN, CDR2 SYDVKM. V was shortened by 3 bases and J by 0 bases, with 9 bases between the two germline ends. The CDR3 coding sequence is TGTGCCAGCAGTTTTATAGGGGGTAGCAATCAGCCCCAGCATTTT. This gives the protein CASSFIGGSNQPQHF.

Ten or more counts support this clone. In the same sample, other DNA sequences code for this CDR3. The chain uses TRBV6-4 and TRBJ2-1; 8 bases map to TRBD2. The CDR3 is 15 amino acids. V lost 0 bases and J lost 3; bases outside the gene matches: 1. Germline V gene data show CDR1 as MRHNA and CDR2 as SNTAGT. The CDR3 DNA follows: TGTGCCAGCAGTGACTCGAGCGGGAGCTACAATGAGCAGTTCTTC. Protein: CASSDSSGSYNEQFF.

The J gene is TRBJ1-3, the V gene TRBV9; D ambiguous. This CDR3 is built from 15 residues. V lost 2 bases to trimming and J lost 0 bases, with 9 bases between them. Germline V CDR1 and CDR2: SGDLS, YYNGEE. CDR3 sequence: CASSVFGSSGNTIYF. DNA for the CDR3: TGTGCCAGCAGCGTTTTCGGGAGCTCTGGAAACACCATATATTTT.

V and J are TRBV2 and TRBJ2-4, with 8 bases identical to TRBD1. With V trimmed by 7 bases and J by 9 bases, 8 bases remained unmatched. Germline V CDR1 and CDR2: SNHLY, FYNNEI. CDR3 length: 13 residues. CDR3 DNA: TGTGCCAGCACCAAGACAGACAGGGGCATTCAGTACTTC. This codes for CASTKTDRGIQYF.

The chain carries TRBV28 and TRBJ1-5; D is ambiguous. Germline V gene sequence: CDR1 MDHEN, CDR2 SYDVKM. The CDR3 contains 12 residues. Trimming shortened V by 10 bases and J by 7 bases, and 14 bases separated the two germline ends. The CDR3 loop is CATHPAGQPQHF. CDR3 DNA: TGTGCCACACACCCGGCGGGCCAGCCCCAGCATTTT.

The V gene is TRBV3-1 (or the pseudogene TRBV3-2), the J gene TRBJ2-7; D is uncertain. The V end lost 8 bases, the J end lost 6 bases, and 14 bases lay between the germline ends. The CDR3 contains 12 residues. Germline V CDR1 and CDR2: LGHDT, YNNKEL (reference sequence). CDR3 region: CASSPLYGEQYF. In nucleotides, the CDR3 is TGTGCCAGCTCCCCACTTTACGGCGAGCAGTACTTC.

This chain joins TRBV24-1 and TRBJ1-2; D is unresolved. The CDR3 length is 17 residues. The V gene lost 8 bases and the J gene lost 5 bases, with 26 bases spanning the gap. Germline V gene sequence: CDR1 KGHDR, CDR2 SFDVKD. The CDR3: CATIETLTPSRRYGYTF. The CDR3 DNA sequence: TGTGCCACCATTGAAACTCTGACCCCCTCCAGGAGATATGGCTACACCTTC.